Listed here is a single T cell receptor beta chain. No antigen is known for it. This sample was taken from a study of metastatic and nonmetastatic thyroid tumors. Overall study: Across peripheral blood and tumor or nodule tissue samples taken from malignant and benign thyroid patients, the repertoires were compared with one another. Whole-study results and caveats: Significantly higher TCR beta diversity was reportedly seen in malignant thyroid tumors than benign nodules, in blood and tumor.

Ahead of thyroid surgery, no patient had received treatment of any kind. The ends lost 7 bases at V and 4 bases at J; junction bases unmatched: 12. There are 15 residues in the CDR3. Germline CDR1 is MDHEN and CDR2 is SYDVKM. Original data processing: A distant-metastasis classifier for papillary thyroid cancer was built using CDR3 differences across clinicopathological groups. TCRdb used MiXCR to call clones anew from the PCR reads. TCRdb's processing, not the authors' own work, is the source of the V and J calls. The sample lists tens of thousands of clones, 24% occurring once. The chain employs TRBV28 and TRBJ2-7; TRBD2 matches at 8 bases. Material: blood. The sequence was collected from a male donor with papillary thyroid cancer or a benign thyroid nodule (not recorded which). Some clones in this sample may be carry-over from other donors' samples. Here the CDR3 reads CASIIPGLGNYEQYF. Written as DNA, the CDR3 is TGTGCCAGCATTATACCGGGACTAGGCAATTACGAGCAGTACTTC.